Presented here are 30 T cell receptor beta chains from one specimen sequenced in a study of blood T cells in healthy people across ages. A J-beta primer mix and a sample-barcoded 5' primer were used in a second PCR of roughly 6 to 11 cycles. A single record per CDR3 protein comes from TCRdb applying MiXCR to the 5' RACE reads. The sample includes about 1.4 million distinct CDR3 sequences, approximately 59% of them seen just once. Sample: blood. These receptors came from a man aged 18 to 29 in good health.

The CDR3 DNA reads TGCAGTGCTAGAAATGACCGGGGGGTTACTGAAGCTTTCTTT. Translated: CSARNDRGVTEAFF. The rearrangement links TRBV20-1 to TRBJ1-1; a weak D match, TRBD1 (5 bases). The CDR3 has 14 residues. Trimming took 2 bases from V and 5 from J, leaving 15 bases between them. Germline CDR1 is DFQATT and CDR2 is SNEGSKA (reference sequence).

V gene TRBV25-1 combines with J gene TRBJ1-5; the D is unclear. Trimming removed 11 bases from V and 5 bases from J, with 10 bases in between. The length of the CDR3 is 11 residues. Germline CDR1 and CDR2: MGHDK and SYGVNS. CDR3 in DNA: TGTGCCGAGGGAATTCATCAGCCCCAGCATTTT. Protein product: CAEGIHQPQHF. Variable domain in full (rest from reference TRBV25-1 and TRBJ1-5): EADIYQTPRYLVIGTGKKITLECSQTMGHDKMYWYQQDPGMELHLIHYSYGVNSTEKGDLSSESTVSRIRTEHFPLTLESARPSHTSQYLCAEGIHQPQHFGDGTRLSIL.

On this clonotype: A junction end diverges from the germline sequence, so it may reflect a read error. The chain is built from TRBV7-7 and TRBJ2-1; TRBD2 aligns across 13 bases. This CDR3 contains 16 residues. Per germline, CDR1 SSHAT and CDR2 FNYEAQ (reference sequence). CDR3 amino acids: CASSLEGLAGSDEQFF. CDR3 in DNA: TGTGCTAGCAGCTTAGAGGGACTAGCGGGGTCGGATGAGCAGTTCTTC.

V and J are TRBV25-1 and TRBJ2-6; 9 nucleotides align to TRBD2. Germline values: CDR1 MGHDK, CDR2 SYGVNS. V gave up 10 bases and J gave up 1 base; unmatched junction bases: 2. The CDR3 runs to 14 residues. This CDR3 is CATAGGSGANVLTF. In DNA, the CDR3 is TGTGCCACCGCGGGGGGGTCTGGGGCCAACGTCCTGACTTTC.

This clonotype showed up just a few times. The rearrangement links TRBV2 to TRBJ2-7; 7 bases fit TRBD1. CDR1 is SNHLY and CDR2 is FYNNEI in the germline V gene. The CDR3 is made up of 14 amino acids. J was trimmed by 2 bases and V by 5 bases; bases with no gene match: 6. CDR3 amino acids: CASSPDRLTYEQYF. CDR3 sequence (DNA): TGTGCCAGCAGTCCGGACAGGCTAACCTACGAGCAGTACTTC.

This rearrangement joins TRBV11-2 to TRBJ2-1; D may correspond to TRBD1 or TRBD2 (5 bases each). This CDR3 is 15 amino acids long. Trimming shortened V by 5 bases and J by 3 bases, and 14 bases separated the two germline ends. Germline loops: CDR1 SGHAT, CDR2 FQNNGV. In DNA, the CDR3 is TGTGCCAGCAGCACCTGGGACGGCCTCTACAATGAGCAGTTCTTC. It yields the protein CASSTWDGLYNEQFF.

The CDR3 protein is CASSSSYYHHAEAFF. The CDR3 DNA is TGTGCCAGCAGCTCCAGTTATTACCACCACGCTGAAGCTTTCTTT. The V and J genes are TRBV12-3 or TRBV12-4 and TRBJ1-1; D gene uncertain. This CDR3 is built from 15 residues. V was trimmed by 6 bases and J by 6 bases, leaving 20 bases between them.

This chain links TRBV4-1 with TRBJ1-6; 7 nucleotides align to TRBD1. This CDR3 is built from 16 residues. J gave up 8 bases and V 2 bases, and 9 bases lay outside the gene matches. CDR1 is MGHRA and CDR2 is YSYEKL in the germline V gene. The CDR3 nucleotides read TGCGCCAGCAGCCAAAGACTCGACAGGGCGTATTCACCCCTCCACTTT. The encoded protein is CASSQRLDRAYSPLHF.

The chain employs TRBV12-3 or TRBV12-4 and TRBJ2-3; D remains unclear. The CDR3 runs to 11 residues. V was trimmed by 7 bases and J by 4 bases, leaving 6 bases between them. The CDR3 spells CASTDSDTQYF. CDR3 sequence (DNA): TGTGCCAGCACCGACTCAGATACGCAGTATTTT.

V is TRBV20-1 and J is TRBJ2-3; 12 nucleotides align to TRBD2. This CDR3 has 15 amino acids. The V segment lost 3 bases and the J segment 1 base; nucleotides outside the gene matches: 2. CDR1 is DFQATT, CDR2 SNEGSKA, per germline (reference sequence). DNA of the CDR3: TGCAGTGCTAGCCGACTAGCGGGGGGCACAGATACGCAGTATTTT. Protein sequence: CSASRLAGGTDTQYF.

The CDR3 region is CAMSYNRNTGELFF. The CDR3, as DNA: TGTGCCATGTCCTATAACAGGAACACCGGGGAGCTGTTTTTT. This sequence joins TRBV10-3 and TRBJ2-2, with D unclear. The CDR3 runs to 14 residues. Germline V gene data show CDR1 as ENHRY and CDR2 as SYGVKD. V was clipped by 9 bases and J by 1 base, with 12 bases between them.

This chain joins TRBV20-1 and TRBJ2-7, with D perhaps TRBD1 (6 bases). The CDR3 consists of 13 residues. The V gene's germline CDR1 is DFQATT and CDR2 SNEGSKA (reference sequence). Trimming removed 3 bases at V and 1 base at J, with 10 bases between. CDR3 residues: CSASQGLSYEQYF. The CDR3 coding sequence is TGCAGTGCTAGCCAGGGGCTATCCTACGAGCAGTACTTC.

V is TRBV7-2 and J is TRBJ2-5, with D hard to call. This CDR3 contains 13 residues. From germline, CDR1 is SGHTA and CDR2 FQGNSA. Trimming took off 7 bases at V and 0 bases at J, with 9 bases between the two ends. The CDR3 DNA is TGTGCCAGCACCGTAACGTACCAAGAGACCCAGTACTTC. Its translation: CASTVTYQETQYF.

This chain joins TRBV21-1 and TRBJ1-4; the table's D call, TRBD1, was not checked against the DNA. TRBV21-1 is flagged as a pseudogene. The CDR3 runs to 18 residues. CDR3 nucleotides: TGTGCCAGCAGCCCGCGAGGCTGGTTGGACAGCGAACCGAAGGTGTTGTTTTTT. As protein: CASSPRGWLDSEPKVLFF.

The CDR3 here is CASSSGRLDNEQFF. The CDR3, as DNA: TGTGCCAGCAGTTCGGGGCGACTTGACAATGAGCAGTTCTTC. The chain combines TRBV27 with TRBJ2-1; the D gene could be TRBD1 or TRBD2 (5 bases each). CDR1 and CDR2 from the germline V gene are MNHEY and SMNVEV (reference sequence). The V end lost 4 bases, the J end lost 5 bases, and 12 bases lay between the germline ends. The length of the CDR3 is 14 residues.

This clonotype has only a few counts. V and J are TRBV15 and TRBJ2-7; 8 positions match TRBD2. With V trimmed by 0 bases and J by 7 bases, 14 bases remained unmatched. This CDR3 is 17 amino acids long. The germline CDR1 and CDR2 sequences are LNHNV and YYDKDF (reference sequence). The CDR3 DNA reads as TGTGCCACCAGCAGAGAACTAACATTTAGCGGGGAGAAGGAGCAGTACTTC. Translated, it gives CATSRELTFSGEKEQYF.

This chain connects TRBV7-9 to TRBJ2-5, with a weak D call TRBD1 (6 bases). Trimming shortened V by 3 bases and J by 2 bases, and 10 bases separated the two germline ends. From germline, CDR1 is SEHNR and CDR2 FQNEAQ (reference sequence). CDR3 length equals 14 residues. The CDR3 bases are TGTGCCAGCAGCTTGGACAGCTTACAAGAGACCCAGTACTTC. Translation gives CASSLDSLQETQYF. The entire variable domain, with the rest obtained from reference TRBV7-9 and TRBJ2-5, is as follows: DTGVSQNPRHKITKRGQNVTFRCDPISEHNRLYWYRQTLGQGPEFLTYFQNEAQLEKSRLLSDRFSAERPKGSFSTLEIQRTEQGDSAMYLCASSLDSLQETQYFGPGTRLLVL.

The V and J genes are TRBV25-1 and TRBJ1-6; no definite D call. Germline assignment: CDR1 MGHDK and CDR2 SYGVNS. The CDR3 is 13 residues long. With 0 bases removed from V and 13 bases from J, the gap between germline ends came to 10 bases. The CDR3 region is CASSEYSGGPLHF. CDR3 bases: TGTGCCAGCAGTGAATATTCGGGTGGGCCCCTCCACTTT.

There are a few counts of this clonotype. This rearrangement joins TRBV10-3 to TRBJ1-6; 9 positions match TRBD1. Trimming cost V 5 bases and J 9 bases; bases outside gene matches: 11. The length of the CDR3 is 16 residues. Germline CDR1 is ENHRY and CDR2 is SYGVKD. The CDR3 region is CAISPPPGQGSSPLHF. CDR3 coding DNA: TGTGCCATCAGTCCCCCCCCGGGACAGGGTAGTTCACCCCTCCACTTT.

CDR3 nucleotides: TGTGCCAGCTCAGTGGGAGCAGTCTTCTACGAGCAGTACTTC. Protein: CASSVGAVFYEQYF. The chain employs TRBV18 and TRBJ2-5; the D gene is possibly TRBD2 (5 bases). The J call may be mistaken, given a closer DNA end match to TRBJ2-7. The length of the CDR3 is 14 residues. Germline V gives CDR1 KGHSH, CDR2 LQKENI.

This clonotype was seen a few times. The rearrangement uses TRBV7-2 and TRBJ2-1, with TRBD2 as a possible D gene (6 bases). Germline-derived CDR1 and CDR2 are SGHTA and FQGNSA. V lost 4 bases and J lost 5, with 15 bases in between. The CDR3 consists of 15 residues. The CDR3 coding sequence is TGTGCCAGCAGCTCCCCACGGTGGACTAACAATGAGCAGTTCTTC. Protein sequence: CASSSPRWTNNEQFF.

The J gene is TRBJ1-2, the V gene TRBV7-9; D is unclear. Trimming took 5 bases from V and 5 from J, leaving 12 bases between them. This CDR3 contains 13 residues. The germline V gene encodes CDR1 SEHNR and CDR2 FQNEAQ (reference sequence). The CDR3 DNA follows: TGTGCCAGCAGCGCCGAGATATCTTATGGCTACACCTTC. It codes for CASSAEISYGYTF.

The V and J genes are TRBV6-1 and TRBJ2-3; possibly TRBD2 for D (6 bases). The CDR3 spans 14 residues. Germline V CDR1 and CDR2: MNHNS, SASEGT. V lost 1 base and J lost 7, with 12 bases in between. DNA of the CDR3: TGTGCCAGCAGTGAAGTTAAGAGCGGGCATACGCAGTATTTT. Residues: CASSEVKSGHTQYF.

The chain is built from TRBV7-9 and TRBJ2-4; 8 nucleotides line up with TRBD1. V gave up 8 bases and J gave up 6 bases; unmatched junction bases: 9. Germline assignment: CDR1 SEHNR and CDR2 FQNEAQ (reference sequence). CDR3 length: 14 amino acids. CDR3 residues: CASGTRQGRNIQYF. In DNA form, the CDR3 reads TGTGCCAGCGGCACCAGACAGGGGAGAAACATTCAGTACTTC. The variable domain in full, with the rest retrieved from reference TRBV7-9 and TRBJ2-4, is DTGVSQNPRHKITKRGQNVTFRCDPISEHNRLYWYRQTLGQGPEFLTYFQNEAQLEKSRLLSDRFSAERPKGSFSTLEIQRTEQGDSAMYLCASGTRQGRNIQYFGAGTRLSVL.

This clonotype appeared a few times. CDR3 DNA sequence: TGTGCCAGCAGCTTGGCCGCCAGGGCCGCCAAAAACATTCAGTACTTC. Its protein is CASSLAARAAKNIQYF. This sequence joins TRBV5-8 and TRBJ2-4, with D possibly TRBD1 on 5 matching bases. Trimming took 0 bases from V and 1 from J, leaving 11 bases between them. Germline assignment: CDR1 SGHTS and CDR2 YDEGEE. The CDR3 covers 16 residues.

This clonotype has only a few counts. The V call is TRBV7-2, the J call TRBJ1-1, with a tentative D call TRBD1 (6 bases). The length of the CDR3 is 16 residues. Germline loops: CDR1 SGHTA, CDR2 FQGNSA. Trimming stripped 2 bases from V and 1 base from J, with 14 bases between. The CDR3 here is CASSLWGLVGNTEAFF. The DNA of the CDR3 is TGTGCCAGCAGCTTATGGGGGCTTGTGGGGAACACTGAAGCTTTCTTT.

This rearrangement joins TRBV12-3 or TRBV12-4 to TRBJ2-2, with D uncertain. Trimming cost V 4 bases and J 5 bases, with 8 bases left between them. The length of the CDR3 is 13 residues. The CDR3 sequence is CASSSLPTGELFF. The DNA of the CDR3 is TGTGCCAGCAGTTCATTACCAACCGGGGAGCTGTTTTTT.

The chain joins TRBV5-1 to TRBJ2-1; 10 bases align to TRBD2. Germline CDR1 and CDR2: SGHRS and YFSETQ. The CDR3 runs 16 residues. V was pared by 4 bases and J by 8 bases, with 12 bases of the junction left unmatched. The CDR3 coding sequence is TGCGCCAGCAGCCCGAAGCTAGCGGGAGTCGTCGATGAGCAGTTCTTC. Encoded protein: CASSPKLAGVVDEQFF. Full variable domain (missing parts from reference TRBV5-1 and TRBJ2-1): KAGVTQTPRYLIKTRGQQVTLSCSPISGHRSVSWYQQTPGQGLQFLFEYFSETQRNKGNFPGRFSGRQFSNSRSEMNVSTLELGDSALYLCASSPKLAGVVDEQFFGPGTRLTVL.

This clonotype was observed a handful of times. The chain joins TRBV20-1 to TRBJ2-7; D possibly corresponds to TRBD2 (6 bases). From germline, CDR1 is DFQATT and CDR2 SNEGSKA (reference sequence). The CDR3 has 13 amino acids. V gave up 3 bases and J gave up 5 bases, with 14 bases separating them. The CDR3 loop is CSASIGLFNEQYF. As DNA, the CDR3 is TGCAGTGCTAGCATCGGACTATTCAACGAGCAGTACTTC.

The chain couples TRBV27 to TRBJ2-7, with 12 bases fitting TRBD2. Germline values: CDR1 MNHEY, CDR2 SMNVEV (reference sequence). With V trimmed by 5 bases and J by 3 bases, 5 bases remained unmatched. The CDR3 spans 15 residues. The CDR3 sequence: CASSQTSGSFYEQYF. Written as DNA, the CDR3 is TGTGCCAGCAGTCAGACTAGCGGGAGTTTCTACGAGCAGTACTTC.